Each of the 9 T cell receptor beta chains below was sequenced from the same sample in a study of blood T cell repertoires in COVID-19. Using immunoSEQ multiplex PCR, the repertoire was profiled, and TCRdb retains in-frame clones only, with some absent. Among some 48,000 clones listed, about nine tenths were seen once. The sample taken for sequencing was peripheral blood. The origin of the receptors is a man between 65 and 85 years old with acute or convalescent COVID-19.

V and J are TRBV28 and TRBJ2-1; D unresolved. Germline values: CDR1 MDHEN, CDR2 SYDVKM. This CDR3 region has 13 residues. V was cut by 3 bases and J by 7 bases, with 10 bases left in between. CDR3 in amino acids: CASSFSRFNEQFF. The CDR3, as DNA: TGTGCCAGCAGTTTTTCTAGGTTTAATGAGCAGTTCTTC.

V is TRBV7-3 and J is TRBJ2-1; D possibly corresponds to TRBD2 (6 bases). The CDR3 covers 14 residues. Germline V gene lookup returns CDR1 SGHTA and CDR2 FQGTGA. The V end was cut by 5 bases, the J end by 8 bases, with 16 bases between. CDR3 nucleotides: TGTGCCAGCAGCCCCGGGGAGGTCCCCGATGAGCAGTTCTTC. Translated: CASSPGEVPDEQFF. Filled out from reference TRBV7-3 and TRBJ2-1, the complete variable domain reads GAGVSQTPSNKVTEKGKYVELRCDPISGHTALYWYRQSLGQGPEFLIYFQGTGAADDSGLPNDRFFAVRPEGSVSTLKIQRTERGDSAVYLCASSPGEVPDEQFFGPGTRLTVL.

This CDR3 reads CASSPTSTRELFF. Written as DNA, the CDR3 is TGTGCCAGCAGTCCAACCTCTACCCGAGAACTGTTTTTT. The gene calls are TRBV12-3 or TRBV12-4 and TRBJ1-4; D gene unclear. The CDR3 has 13 amino acids. The V end was cut by 5 bases, the J end by 12 bases, with 16 bases between.

The rearrangement joins TRBV9 to TRBJ2-7, with 7 nucleotides matching TRBD1. The V segment lost 3 bases and the J segment 1 base; nucleotides outside the gene matches: 4. This CDR3 is 14 amino acids long. Germline V gene data show CDR1 as SGDLS and CDR2 as YYNGEE. Written as DNA, the CDR3 is TGTGCCAGCAGCGAGACAGGGACGTCCTACGAGCAGTACTTC. This translates into CASSETGTSYEQYF.

The rearrangement joins TRBV11-2 to TRBJ2-7; a possible D gene is TRBD1 (6 bases). Germline V CDR1 and CDR2: SGHAT, FQNNGV. The CDR3 sequence is 14 residues long. V lost 8 bases to trimming and J lost 5 bases, with 19 bases between them. The DNA for the CDR3 is TGTGCCAGCGGACCTATACAGGGAACAAACGAGCAGTACTTC. This gives the protein CASGPIQGTNEQYF.

The chain carries TRBV29-1 and TRBJ2-7; 7 bases match TRBD1. CDR3 length: 12 amino acids. Trimming at V came to 4 bases and at J to 7 bases, leaving 7 bases not matched to a gene. The germline V gene encodes CDR1 SQVTM and CDR2 ANQGSEA. The CDR3 DNA is TGCAGCGTTGGGAACAGGGGTAGGGAGCAGTACTTC. It translates to CSVGNRGREQYF.

The rearrangement links TRBV9 to TRBJ2-3, with 9 nucleotides matching TRBD2. CDR1 SGDLS and CDR2 YYNGEE come from the germline V gene. V shed 4 bases, J shed 4 bases, and the junction held 13 bases outside the gene matches. CDR3 length equals 17 residues. Here the CDR3 reads CASSPRGERGVADTQYF. The CDR3 coding sequence is TGTGCCAGCAGCCCCCGTGGGGAGCGGGGGGTAGCAGATACGCAGTATTTT.

The gene calls are TRBV29-1 and TRBJ1-2; D is unclear. The germline V gene has CDR1 SQVTM and CDR2 ANQGSEA. CDR3 length: 11 amino acids. V was cut by 4 bases and J by 8 bases, with 11 bases left in between. CDR3 nucleotides: TGCAGCGTTGGAAATGCGAGAGGCTACACCTTC. Residues: CSVGNARGYTF.

The CDR3, as DNA: TGTGCCAGCAGTGAAGCTGAAGGGGTCGGAGAGACCCAGTACTTC. Amino acid sequence: CASSEAEGVGETQYF. The V and J genes are TRBV6-1 and TRBJ2-5; tentatively, D is TRBD1 (5 bases). The CDR3 is 15 amino acids. V lost 0 bases to trimming and J lost 4 bases, with 12 bases between them. Germline CDR1 MNHNS, CDR2 SASEGT.